These T cell receptor beta chains were read from a single sample in a study of cytomegalovirus exposure and HLA in healthy donors. Assay: immunoSEQ multiplex PCR; the TCRdb copy retains only in-frame clones and omits some. This sample carries 150,000 or so clones, around 81% of them seen once, and the ten largest clones take around 1.5%. The sequenced sample was PBMCs. Receptor source: a man in his forties or fifties in good health and CMV-seronegative. The CDR3 runs from the conserved cysteine through the conserved F or W. The D gene is left open where the match is weak. Clone sizes are given selectively: once, few, many, or a class where the clone is expanded.

CASSLSGANEKLFF	TGTGCCAGCAGTTTGTCCGGGGCTAATGAAAAACTGTTTTTT	NA	TRBV27	TRBJ1-4	few
CAISQRVAGGPVSGETQYF	TGTGCCATCAGTCAGAGGGTAGCGGGAGGGCCGGTATCGGGAGAGACCCAGTACTTC	TRBD2	TRBV10-3	TRBJ2-5	NA
CATSKFKITGGVDYEQYF	TGTGCCACCAGCAAATTTAAAATTACAGGGGGCGTAGACTACGAGCAGTACTTC	TRBD1	TRBV15	TRBJ2-7	NA
CASSEWQGRYGYTF	TGTGCCAGCAGTGAGTGGCAGGGCCGCTATGGCTACACCTTC	NA	TRBV2	TRBJ1-2	NA
CASSTSRQGRNQPQHF	TGCGCCAGCAGTACATCTCGACAGGGGAGGAATCAGCCCCAGCATTTT	TRBD1	TRBV10-2	TRBJ1-5	NA
CASSLSGQWDTEAFF	TGTGCCAGCAGCTTGTCGGGACAATGGGACACTGAAGCTTTCTTT	NA	TRBV11-1	TRBJ1-1	NA
CASSFGSGVYEQYF	TGTGCCAGCAGCTTCGGTAGCGGGGTATACGAGCAGTACTTC	TRBD2	TRBV7-2	TRBJ2-7	NA
CASSLSRQPQHF	TGTGCCAGCAGTTTATCTCGTCAGCCCCAGCATTTT	NA	TRBV28	TRBJ1-5	NA
CASSMRPEAAFF	TGTGCCAGTAGTATGCGGCCGGAAGCGGCTTTCTTT	NA	TRBV19	TRBJ1-1	NA
CASSLRTGAYEQYF	TGTGCCAGCAGTCTTCGGACAGGGGCCTACGAGCAGTACTTC	TRBD1	TRBV28	TRBJ2-7	NA
CSSSLAIAFNEQFF	TGTTCCAGCAGCCTGGCAATCGCATTCAATGAGCAGTTCTTC	NA	TRBV7-9	TRBJ2-1	NA
CASSLGETQYF	TGTGCCAGCTCCCTCGGGGAGACCCAGTACTTC	NA	TRBV18	TRBJ2-5	NA
CASSLLWTGAMNTEAFF	TGTGCCAGCAGCTTACTATGGACAGGAGCGATGAACACTGAAGCTTTCTTT	TRBD1	TRBV7-9	TRBJ1-1	few
CASSLGRDTQYF	TGTGCCAGCAGCTTAGGGCGGGATACGCAGTATTTT	NA	TRBV7-2	TRBJ2-3	NA
CASSLQSPLNTEAFF	TGCGCCAGCAGCTTACAGAGTCCATTGAACACTGAAGCTTTCTTT	NA	TRBV5-1	TRBJ1-1	NA
CASSPGLAGYNEQFF	TGTGCCAGCAGCCCCGGACTAGCGGGGTACAATGAGCAGTTCTTC	TRBD2	TRBV7-6	TRBJ2-1	NA
CAISEGANYGYTF	TGTGCCATCAGTGAAGGGGCAAACTATGGCTACACCTTC	NA	TRBV10-3	TRBJ1-2	NA
CASSPWAALTYF	TGTGCCAGCAGTCCCTGGGCCGCGCTGACATATTTT	NA	TRBV28	TRBJ1-3	NA
CASSLRTSGVNTDTQYF	TGTGCCAGCAGTCTCCGGACTAGCGGGGTGAACACAGATACGCAGTATTTT	TRBD2	TRBV27	TRBJ2-3	NA
CAISESTEVNEQFF	TGTGCCATCAGTGAGTCTACAGAAGTCAATGAGCAGTTCTTC	NA	TRBV10-3	TRBJ2-1	NA
CASSWERATDTQYF	TGTGCCAGCAGCTGGGAGCGGGCGACAGATACGCAGTATTTT	NA	TRBV11-2	TRBJ2-3	NA
CASSVAKEEDTQYF	TGTGCCAGCAGCGTAGCTAAGGAGGAGGATACGCAGTATTTT	NA	TRBV9	TRBJ2-3	NA
CAWSGIHSQGNHYGYTF	TGTGCCTGGAGTGGGATCCATTCACAGGGAAATCACTATGGCTACACCTTC	NA	TRBV30	TRBJ1-2	NA
CASSRGQGTQYF	TGTGCCAGCTCACGGGGACAGGGAACGCAGTATTTT	TRBD1	TRBV18	TRBJ2-3	NA
CASSPRRGRNEKLFF	TGTGCCAGCAGCCCCAGGCGGGGCCGCAATGAAAAACTGTTTTTT	NA	TRBV6-5	TRBJ1-4	NA
CASSRRQGGGQGTDTQYF	TGTGCCAGCAGCCGAAGACAGGGTGGGGGCCAGGGCACAGATACGCAGTATTTT	TRBD1	TRBV27	TRBJ2-3	NA
CASSVQGPPNYEQYF	TGTGCCAGCAGCGTCCAGGGTCCACCTAATTACGAGCAGTACTTC	NA	TRBV11-2	TRBJ2-7	NA
CASSSDTSPLHF	TGTGCCAGCAGCTCGGACACCTCACCCCTCCACTTT	NA	TRBV7-9	TRBJ1-6	NA